These 26 T cell receptor beta chains share one sample of origin, sequenced in a study of human T cells and chemical hapten exposure. Time point indicated: patch test 2, 6 weeks after DPC sensitization. The treatment: therapeutic diphenylcyclopropenone sensitization with weekly scalp DPC. From the RACE reads, TCRdb called clonotypes with MiXCR, one entry per CDR3 protein. In the table there are approximately 69,000 distinct CDR3 sequences, over 9% of which are singletons. The starting material was whole blood, obtained in connection with sensitization to the hapten diphenylcyclopropenone (DPC). Source of these receptors: a woman between 45 and 65 years old with alopecia areata. Some clones in this sample may be carry-over from other donors' samples.

This clonotype has more than one count but fewer than ten. The chain employs TRBV6-5 and TRBJ1-2; 7 bases line up with TRBD1. The CDR3 length is 14 residues. Looked up from germline, CDR1 is MNHEY and CDR2 is SVGAGI. V trimming: 5 bases; J trimming: 11 bases; junction bases outside the gene matches: 14. CDR3 DNA sequence: TGTGCCAGCAGTCAGGGGGTGAGGGGGTTCCGGTACACCTTC. Translation: CASSQGVRGFRYTF.

The V and J genes are TRBV5-4 and TRBJ1-3, with D tentatively TRBD1 (5 bases). CDR1 and CDR2 (germline): SGHNT, YYREEE (reference sequence). The CDR3 runs 17 residues. Trimming pared 0 bases from V and 0 bases from J, leaving 13 bases between. In DNA, the CDR3 is TGTGCCAGCAGCTTGGAACTGGGGCCGAGCTCTGGAAACACCATATATTTT. Residues: CASSLELGPSSGNTIYF.

The rearrangement links TRBV2 to TRBJ1-5; no firm D call. Trimming removed 6 bases from V and 2 bases from J, with 5 bases in between. CDR1 is SNHLY, CDR2 FYNNEI, per germline. There are 12 residues in the CDR3. The CDR3 spells CASRSGNQPQHF. Written as DNA, the CDR3 is TGTGCCAGCAGGAGTGGCAATCAGCCCCAGCATTTT.

This clonotype was seen ten or more times. The V and J genes are TRBV6-5 and TRBJ1-1, with D possibly TRBD1 on 6 matching bases. Germline CDR1 and CDR2: MNHEY and SVGAGI. Between the trimmed V and J ends, which lost 6 bases and 1 base, there was a span of 15 bases. The CDR3 has 15 amino acids. CDR3 DNA sequence: TGTGCCAGCAGGACAGGTGGGGGGAGGAACACTGAAGCTTTCTTT. It is translated as CASRTGGGRNTEAFF.

The gene calls are TRBV20-1 and TRBJ1-1, with D unresolved. The CDR3 is made up of 12 amino acids. Trimming cost V 5 bases and J 1 base, with 8 bases left between them. Germline V CDR1 and CDR2: DFQATT, SNEGSKA (reference sequence). CDR3 sequence reads: CSAPKGNTEAFF. CDR3 in DNA: TGCAGTGCTCCCAAGGGGAACACTGAAGCTTTCTTT.

This clonotype has just a few counts. V gene TRBV7-2 combines with J gene TRBJ1-1; maybe TRBD1 (5 bases). CDR1 is SGHTA and CDR2 is FQGNSA in the germline V gene. The CDR3 sequence is 15 residues long. Trimming removed 6 bases at V and 5 bases at J, with 19 bases between. The CDR3 DNA is TGTGCCAGCAGAGAACAACCGGGACTGAGTACTGAAGCTTTCTTT. It is translated as CASREQPGLSTEAFF.

There are a few counts of this clonotype. The chain uses TRBV18 and TRBJ2-1; D perhaps matches TRBD2 (5 bases). CDR3 size: 13 residues. Germline CDR1 KGHSH, CDR2 LQKENI. V dropped 2 bases and J dropped 14 bases, with 16 bases sitting between them. The DNA for the CDR3 is TGTGCCAGCTCACCATCCCCCTTCGCTAGCAAGTTCTTC. It translates to CASSPSPFASKFF.

This clonotype has a handful of counts. The J gene is TRBJ2-3, the V gene TRBV20-1; 7 bases fit TRBD2. This CDR3 region has 15 residues. After removal of 3 bases from V and 5 bases from J, the junction contained 11 bases not matched to a gene. CDR1 is DFQATT and CDR2 is SNEGSKA in the germline V gene (reference sequence). The CDR3 is CSASPAGGREDTQYF. In DNA, the CDR3 is TGCAGTGCTAGCCCAGCGGGCGGGAGAGAAGATACGCAGTATTTT.

This clonotype was recorded at least ten times. The chain couples TRBV27 to TRBJ2-2; no firm D call. Germline-derived CDR1 and CDR2 are MNHEY and SMNVEV (reference sequence). Trimming shortened V by 3 bases and J by 4 bases, and 18 bases separated the two germline ends. The CDR3 has 17 residues. CDR3 region: CASSFMKIGSTTGELFF. The CDR3, as DNA: TGTGCCAGCAGTTTTATGAAGATAGGGTCGACCACCGGGGAGCTGTTTTTT.

Only a few counts were recorded for this clonotype. The V call is TRBV11-2, the J call TRBJ2-7, with TRBD2 matching 9 bases. Germline-derived CDR1 and CDR2 are SGHAT and FQNNGV. J gave up 4 bases and V 3 bases, and 7 bases lay outside the gene matches. There are 15 residues in the CDR3. CDR3 bases: TGTGCCAGCAGCTTGACAGCGGGAGGATATTACGAGCAGTACTTC. It codes for CASSLTAGGYYEQYF. Together with reference TRBV11-2 and TRBJ2-7, the CDR3 gives the full variable domain: EAGVAQSPRYKIIEKRQSVAFWCNPISGHATLYWYQQILGQGPKLLIQFQNNGVVDDSQLPKDRFSAERLKGVDSTLKIQPAKLEDSAVYLCASSLTAGGYYEQYFGPGTRLTVT.

This clonotype was observed at least ten times. The rearrangement uses TRBV7-6 and TRBJ1-1, with D uncertain. Germline V gene sequence: CDR1 SGHVS, CDR2 FNYEAQ. CDR3 length: 14 amino acids. Trimming pared 4 bases from V and 1 base from J, leaving 10 bases between. CDR3 protein: CASSSFRGNTEAFF. The CDR3 coding sequence is TGTGCCAGCAGCTCCTTCCGGGGGAACACTGAAGCTTTCTTT. Full variable domain (outside the CDR3, taken from reference TRBV7-6 and TRBJ1-1): GAGVSQSPRYKVTKRGQDVALRCDPISGHVSLYWYRQALGQGPEFLTYFNYEAQQDKSGLPNDRFSAERPEGSISTLTIQRTEQRDSAMYRCASSSFRGNTEAFFGQGTRLTVV.

At least ten counts were recorded for this clonotype. Here the CDR3 reads CASSERTDSQDEAFF. CDR3 DNA sequence: TGTGCCAGCAGCGAAAGAACCGACAGTCAGGACGAAGCTTTCTTT. The chain combines TRBV5-6 with TRBJ1-1, with D possibly matching TRBD1 (5 bases). V lost 4 bases and J 8 bases, leaving 21 bases between the germline ends. This CDR3 region has 15 residues. Germline V gene lookup returns CDR1 SGHDT and CDR2 YYEEEE.

This clonotype was found a few times. The V gene is TRBV5-4, the J gene TRBJ1-1; TRBD1 is a possible D gene (6 bases). From germline, CDR1 is SGHNT and CDR2 YYREEE (reference sequence). V lost 4 bases and J 6 bases, leaving 13 bases between the germline ends. CDR3 length equals 13 residues. The CDR3 coding sequence is TGTGCCAGCAGCCCTAAGGGGGGGGCTGAAGCTTTCTTT. Its translation: CASSPKGGAEAFF.

This clonotype was seen ten or more times. V gene TRBV3-1 combines with J gene TRBJ1-3, with D uncertain. There are 14 residues in the CDR3. V was clipped by 0 bases and J by 3 bases, with 6 bases between them. In germline, CDR1 is LGHDT, CDR2 YNNKEL (reference sequence). The CDR3 DNA follows: TGTGCCAGCAGCCAAGACAGTTTTGGAAACACCATATATTTT. Amino acid sequence: CASSQDSFGNTIYF.

This clonotype came up many times. V is TRBV29-1 and J is TRBJ2-3, with no clear D. The CDR3 loop spans 13 amino acids. Germline loops: CDR1 SQVTM, CDR2 ANQGSEA. The ends were cut back, 3 bases at V and 1 base at J, with 8 bases in the middle. CDR3 coding DNA: TGCAGCGTTGACTTTCAGGGCACAGATACGCAGTATTTT. Protein: CSVDFQGTDTQYF.

This clonotype was seen more than once but under ten times. V is TRBV24-1 and J is TRBJ2-1; D is unclear. CDR3 size: 14 residues. From germline, CDR1 is KGHDR and CDR2 SFDVKD. V was pared by 5 bases and J by 7 bases, with 14 bases between. The DNA for the CDR3 is TGTGCCACCAGTGTAAATGAAAAAGGGAATGAGCAGTTCTTC. It encodes CATSVNEKGNEQFF.

This clonotype occurred many times. The V call is TRBV7-6, the J call TRBJ2-7; unclear D gene. The CDR3 length is 15 residues. The V gene lost 1 base and the J gene lost 1 base, with 11 bases spanning the gap. Germline V CDR1 and CDR2: SGHVS, FNYEAQ. CDR3: CASSLGHAGSYEQYF. CDR3 nucleotide sequence: TGTGCCAGCAGCTTAGGACACGCAGGATCCTACGAGCAGTACTTC.

This sequence joins TRBV2 and TRBJ1-6, with a tentative D call TRBD1 (6 bases). The CDR3 contains 16 residues. The germline gives CDR1 SNHLY, CDR2 FYNNEI. Trimming removed 6 bases at V and 7 bases at J, with 19 bases between. The CDR3 DNA is TGTGCCAGCAGAACACCCGGAGGGGGGCGGAATTCACCCCTCCACTTT. It encodes CASRTPGGGRNSPLHF.

The table lists this clonotype with many counts. The chain recombines TRBV7-8 with TRBJ1-1, with D unresolved. The CDR3 has 14 residues. Germline CDR1 and CDR2: SGHVS and FQNEAQ. V was cut by 1 base and J by 7 bases, with 13 bases left in between. This CDR3 is CASSLDLAGIEAFF. In DNA form, the CDR3 reads TGTGCCAGCAGCTTAGATTTGGCTGGTATTGAAGCTTTCTTT. The whole variable domain, remainder taken from reference TRBV7-8 and TRBJ1-1, is GAGVSQSPRYKVAKRGQDVALRCDPISGHVSLFWYQQALGQGPEFLTYFQNEAQLDKSGLPSDRFFAERPEGSVSTLKIQRTQQEDSAVYLCASSLDLAGIEAFFGQGTRLTVV.

The V and J genes are TRBV29-1 and TRBJ1-1; maybe TRBD1 (5 bases). Trimming shortened V by 4 bases and J by 3 bases, and 9 bases separated the two germline ends. Germline V gives CDR1 SQVTM, CDR2 ANQGSEA. This CDR3 contains 12 residues. In nucleotides, the CDR3 is TGCAGCGTTGGATTAGGGGACACTGAAGCTTTCTTT. This gives the protein CSVGLGDTEAFF.

This clonotype was recorded many times. CDR3 in amino acids: CASSQVVSPQGPFYGYTF. In DNA, the CDR3 is TGTGCCAGCAGCCAAGTCGTTAGTCCTCAGGGACCGTTCTATGGCTACACCTTC. The rearrangement links TRBV4-2 to TRBJ1-2, with D perhaps TRBD1 (5 bases). V was clipped by 1 base and J by 4 bases, with 22 bases between them. CDR3 length: 18 amino acids. The germline V gene encodes CDR1 LGHNA and CDR2 YNFKEQ.

This clonotype appeared many times. The rearrangement uses TRBV6-6 and TRBJ1-2; D unclear. The V end lost 3 bases, the J end lost 8 bases, and 10 bases lay between the germline ends. The CDR3 sequence is 12 residues long. Germline V gene sequence: CDR1 MNHNY, CDR2 SVGAGI (reference sequence). The CDR3 reads CASSYQGDGYTF. The CDR3 nucleotides are TGTGCCAGCAGTTATCAAGGTGACGGCTACACCTTC.

This clonotype was observed at least ten times. The chain uses TRBV18 and TRBJ2-5; 12 bases agree with TRBD1. CDR1 KGHSH and CDR2 LQKENI come from the germline V gene. The CDR3 covers 16 residues. With 2 bases clipped from V and 1 base from J, the junction kept 2 bases outside the gene matches. In DNA form, the CDR3 reads TGTGCCAGCTCACCAGGGACAGGGGGCACCCAAGAGACCCAGTACTTC. It is translated as CASSPGTGGTQETQYF.

V and J are TRBV9 and TRBJ2-2; D is unresolved. The CDR3 is 10 residues long. V was clipped by 7 bases and J by 9 bases, with 7 bases between them. CDR1 is SGDLS and CDR2 is YYNGEE in the germline V gene. For the CDR3, the DNA is TGTGCCAGCGGCAGCCGGGAGCTGTTTTTT. Its protein product is CASGSRELFF.

This clonotype was counted a few times. The CDR3 here is CASGQLNGYTF. CDR3 coding DNA: TGTGCCAGTGGACAACTCAATGGCTACACCTTC. The chain is built from TRBV9 and TRBJ1-2, with a weak D call TRBD1 (5 bases). This CDR3 has 11 residues. The germline V and J ends were trimmed by 8 bases and 6 bases, with 11 bases remaining between them. Germline V gene data show CDR1 as SGDLS and CDR2 as YYNGEE.

Ten or more counts support this clonotype. The chain has TRBV7-9 and TRBJ2-1; no firm D call. This CDR3 region has 13 residues. Trimming took off 3 bases at V and 7 bases at J, with 10 bases between the two ends. Germline-derived CDR1 and CDR2 are SEHNR and FQNEAQ (reference sequence). Written as DNA, the CDR3 is TGTGCCAGCAGCTTTACTACCGGTAATGAGCAGTTCTTC. Encoded protein: CASSFTTGNEQFF.